This is a list of T cell receptor beta chains from one sample in a study of immune evolution from preneoplasia to lung adenocarcinoma. Profiling relied on immunoSEQ multiplex PCR, and the TCRdb table lists in-frame clones only, not all of them. This sample has about 7,300 clones, with 55% to 80% found just once. Sequencing input: FFPE lung adenocarcinoma in situ tissue. Every receptor here comes from a donor at least 70 years old with lung adenocarcinoma. Some clones in this sample may be carry-over from other donors' samples. CDR3s include the opening cysteine and the closing phenylalanine or tryptophan. Fields, in order: clone size, D gene, J gene, V gene, CDR3 protein, CDR3 DNA. D genes are given only for firm matches. Expanded clones are given a class, and other clones once, few, many or no size at all.

few,TRBD2,TRBJ2-2,TRBV11-1,CASSWTSGTGELFF,TGTGCCAGCAGCTGGACTAGTGGGACCGGGGAGCTGTTTTTT
.,TRBD1,TRBJ2-5,TRBV29-1,CSAGTGGAEETQYF,TGCAGCGCTGGGACAGGTGGGGCTGAGGAGACCCAGTACTTC
.,TRBD1,TRBJ2-4,TRBV28,CASSTTGTGGHIQYF,TGTGCCAGCAGTACAACCGGGACAGGGGGGCACATTCAGTACTTC
.,TRBD1,TRBJ1-2,TRBV30,CAWRNQGATNYGYTF,TGTGCCTGGAGAAATCAGGGGGCGACTAACTATGGCTACACCTTC
few,.,TRBJ1-1,TRBV18,CASSGTGDMNTEAFF,TGTGCCAGCTCAGGGACGGGGGATATGAACACTGAAGCTTTCTTT
few,.,TRBJ1-1,TRBV19,CASSPGGGAGGEAFF,TGTGCCAGTAGCCCCGGCGGAGGGGCCGGGGGTGAAGCTTTCTTT
.,.,TRBJ1-1,TRBV27,CASSLYGGGIAEAFF,TGTGCCAGCAGTTTATATGGGGGGGGAATCGCTGAAGCTTTCTTT
once,.,TRBJ2-7,TRBV19,CASSTTGDPSYEQYF,TGTGCCAGTAGTACTACAGGCGACCCATCCTACGAGCAGTACTTC
.,.,TRBJ1-6,TRBV5-4,CASSRGEMNSPLHF,TGTGCCAGCAGCCGCGGGGAAATGAATTCACCCCTCCACTTT
few,.,TRBJ1-5,TRBV5-8,CASSLSSLNQPQHF,TGTGCCAGCAGCTTGAGCAGCCTAAATCAGCCCCAGCATTTT
.,TRBD2,TRBJ2-1,TRBV23-1,CASSHPAGGLHRYNEQFF,TGCGCCAGCAGTCACCCCGCCGGGGGACTACACCGATACAATGAGCAGTTCTTC
.,.,TRBJ2-3,TRBV4-2,CASSQTAAGTDTQYF,TGTGCCAGCAGCCAAACAGCGGCGGGCACAGATACGCAGTATTTT
.,.,TRBJ2-7,TRBV7-8,CASSLARAYEQYF,TGTGCCAGCAGCTTAGCCCGGGCCTACGAGCAGTACTTC
few,.,TRBJ2-6,TRBV28,CASSDTGASGANVLTF,TGTGCCAGCAGTGACACCGGAGCCTCTGGGGCCAACGTCCTGACTTTC
.,.,TRBJ1-5,TRBV10-2,CASSEVETSNQPQHF,TGCGCCAGCAGTGAAGTGGAGACTAGCAATCAGCCCCAGCATTTT
once,.,TRBJ1-4,TRBV19,CASTKKRAAGEKLFF,TGTGCCAGTACCAAAAAAAGGGCCGCTGGTGAAAAACTGTTTTTT
medium-sized,.,TRBJ2-7,TRBV6-6,CASSYGSGDNEQYF,TGTGCCAGCAGTTACGGCTCAGGGGATAACGAGCAGTACTTC
.,.,TRBJ2-7,TRBV7-9,CASSQTPSNSYEQYF,TGTGCCAGCAGCCAAACCCCGTCGAACTCCTACGAGCAGTACTTC
.,TRBD1,TRBJ1-1,TRBV6-1,CASSDRGRRTEAFF,TGTGCCAGCAGTGACAGGGGGCGTCGAACTGAAGCTTTCTTT
.,.,TRBJ1-5,TRBV2,CASSGLPLGQPQHF,TGTGCCAGCAGTGGCTTGCCGTTGGGTCAGCCCCAGCATTTT
.,TRBD1,TRBJ1-2,TRBV12-5,CASGLAGQGKRDGYTF,TGTGCTAGTGGTTTGGCGGGACAGGGGAAGCGGGATGGCTACACCTTC
.,.,TRBJ2-2,TRBV7-2,CASKQPSDTGELFF,TGTGCCAGCAAACAGCCGTCGGACACCGGGGAGCTGTTTTTT
.,TRBD1,TRBJ1-1,TRBV5-1,CASSLASGGTEAFF,TGCGCCAGCAGCTTGGCCTCAGGGGGCACTGAAGCTTTCTTT
.,TRBD2,TRBJ2-3,TRBV6-5,CASSYSGLAGGDTQYF,TGTGCCAGCAGTTACTCCGGACTAGCGGGGGGAGATACGCAGTATTTT
.,TRBD1,TRBJ2-7,TRBV5-1,CASSLARTGGSDEQYF,TGCGCCAGCAGCTTGGCCCGCACAGGGGGAAGCGACGAGCAGTACTTC
.,.,TRBJ2-7,TRBV6-1,CASSDWGFEQYF,TGTGCCAGCAGTGATTGGGGATTCGAGCAGTACTTC
.,.,TRBJ1-1,TRBV20-1,CRITGNTEAFF,TGCAGAATCACAGGGAACACTGAAGCTTTCTTT
.,.,TRBJ2-2,TRBV2,CASTLGSGELFF,TGTGCCAGCACTCTTGGGAGCGGGGAGCTGTTTTTT
few,.,TRBJ2-7,TRBV11-2,CASAYSYEQYF,TGTGCCAGCGCCTACTCCTACGAGCAGTACTTC
few,.,TRBJ1-1,TRBV11-2,CASASGGANTEAFF,TGTGCCAGCGCCTCCGGGGGTGCGAACACTGAAGCTTTCTTT
.,.,TRBJ1-5,TRBV10-3,CAISLGGNQPQHF,TGTGCCATCAGTCTCGGCGGCAATCAGCCCCAGCATTTT
.,.,TRBJ2-1,TRBV29-1,CSTRQDSYNEQFF,TGCAGCACCAGACAGGACTCCTACAATGAGCAGTTCTTC
once,.,TRBJ1-5,TRBV18,CASSPRGDSNQPQHF,TGTGCCAGCTCACCAAGGGGGGATAGCAATCAGCCCCAGCATTTT
.,TRBD1,TRBJ1-4,TRBV10-3,CAISRQGKGNEKLFF,TGTGCCATCAGCCGACAGGGGAAGGGTAATGAAAAACTGTTTTTT
once,.,TRBJ1-2,TRBV7-6,CASSFVGSRKTYGYTF,TGTGCCAGCAGCTTCGTAGGTTCTCGAAAGACCTATGGCTACACCTTC
.,TRBD1,TRBJ1-2,TRBV5-4,CASKLTGVNLYGYTF,TGTGCCAGCAAATTGACAGGGGTGAACCTCTATGGCTACACCTTC
.,.,TRBJ1-2,TRBV7-2,CASSSRQVYGYTF,TGTGCCAGCAGCTCGAGACAGGTCTATGGCTACACCTTC
.,TRBD1,TRBJ1-3,TRBV7-9,CASSPDRVGNTIYF,TGTGCCAGCAGCCCGGACAGGGTCGGAAACACCATATATTTT
.,TRBD1,TRBJ2-7,TRBV6-5,CASSWPAGTGRTEQYF,TGTGCCAGCAGTTGGCCCGCCGGGACAGGGCGTACCGAGCAGTACTTC
.,.,TRBJ1-1,TRBV29-1,CSVDAGTNTEAFF,TGCAGCGTTGACGCCGGGACGAACACTGAAGCTTTCTTT
few,.,TRBJ2-2,TRBV28,CASSATGSTGELFF,TGTGCCAGCAGTGCCACAGGGAGTACCGGGGAGCTGTTTTTT
.,TRBD1,TRBJ1-2,TRBV15,CATRSAGQPHGYTF,TGTGCCACCAGATCGGCGGGACAGCCTCATGGCTACACCTTC
few,TRBD1,TRBJ2-1,TRBV2,CASRPGTGIGNEQFF,TGTGCCAGCAGGCCCGGGACAGGGATAGGGAATGAGCAGTTCTTC
.,.,TRBJ1-5,TRBV7-9,CASSLDHQPQHF,TGTGCCAGCAGCTTAGACCATCAGCCCCAGCATTTT
.,.,TRBJ1-6,TRBV4-3,CASSQDGGLDSPLHF,TGCGCCAGCAGCCAAGATGGAGGGTTAGATTCACCCCTCCACTTT